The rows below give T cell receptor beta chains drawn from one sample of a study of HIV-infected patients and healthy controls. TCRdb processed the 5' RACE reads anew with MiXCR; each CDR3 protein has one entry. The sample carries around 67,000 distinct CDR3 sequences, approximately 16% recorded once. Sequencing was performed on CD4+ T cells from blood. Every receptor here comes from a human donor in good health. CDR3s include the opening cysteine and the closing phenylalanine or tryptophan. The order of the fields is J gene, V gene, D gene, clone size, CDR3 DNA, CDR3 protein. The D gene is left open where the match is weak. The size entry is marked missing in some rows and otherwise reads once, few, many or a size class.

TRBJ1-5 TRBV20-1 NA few TGCAGTGCTAGAGTCGACAGCAATAGCAATCAGCCCCAGCATTTT CSARVDSNSNQPQHF
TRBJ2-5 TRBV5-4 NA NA TGTGCCAGCAGCCTCGGACGAGTCGGGGGACAAGAGACCCAGTACTTC CASSLGRVGGQETQYF
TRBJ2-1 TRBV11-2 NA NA TGTGCCAGCAGCCGACCCGGGGCCTACAATGAGCAGTTCTTC CASSRPGAYNEQFF
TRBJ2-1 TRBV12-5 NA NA TGTGCTAGTGGACTGCTGGCGGCCAGAAACAATGAGCAGTTCTTC CASGLLAARNNEQFF
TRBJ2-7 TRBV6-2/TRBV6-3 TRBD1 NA TGTGCCAGCAGTTACCCGCCCGGGACAGGGATCGGCGAGCAGTACTTC CASSYPPGTGIGEQYF
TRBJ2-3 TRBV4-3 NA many TGCGCCAGCAGCCAAGAGCCCACAGATACGCAGTATTTT CASSQEPTDTQYF
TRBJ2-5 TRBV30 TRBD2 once TGTGCCTGGAAACTAGCGGCGCTAATCCAAGAGACCCAGTACTTC CAWKLAALIQETQYF
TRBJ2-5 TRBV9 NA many TGTGCCAGCAGCGTAGCGCTGACCCTTCAAGAGACCCAGTACTTC CASSVALTLQETQYF
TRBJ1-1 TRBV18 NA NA TGTGCCAGCTCACCCGGGGTGGGGTTGAACACTGAAGCTTTCTTT CASSPGVGLNTEAFF
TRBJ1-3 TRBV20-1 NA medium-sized TGCAGTGCTAGGTCAGGCGGAAACACCATATATTTT CSARSGGNTIYF
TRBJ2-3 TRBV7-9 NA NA TGTGCCAGCAGCTTAGGACTTTTAGATACGCAGTATTTT CASSLGLLDTQYF
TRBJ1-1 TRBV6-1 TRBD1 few TGTGCCAGCAGTTTCCCTTTTGGCAGGGGGCTTGATGAAGCTTTCTTT CASSFPFGRGLDEAFF
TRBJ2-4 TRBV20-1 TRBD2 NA TGCAGTGCTAGGGCTAGCGGACTAGCCAAAAACATTCAGTACTTC CSARASGLAKNIQYF
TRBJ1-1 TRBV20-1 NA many TGCAGTGCTAGAGATTCCGGCAGCCTAAACACTGAAGCTTTCTTT CSARDSGSLNTEAFF
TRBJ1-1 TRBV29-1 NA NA TGCAGCGGGATGACAGAGAACACTGAAGCTTTCTTT CSGMTENTEAFF
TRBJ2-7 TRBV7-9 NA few TGTGCCAGGGGCTCACGGCCCTACGAGCAGTACTTC CARGSRPYEQYF
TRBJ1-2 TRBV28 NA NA TGTGCCAGCAGTTGGTACAGGGTATTCGGGTGGGGCTACACCTTC CASSWYRVFGWGYTF
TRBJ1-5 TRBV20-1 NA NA TGCAGTGCTAGTCGGGCAGGGGTTCAGCATTTT CSASRAGVQHF
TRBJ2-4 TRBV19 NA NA TGTGCCAGTAGTATACGGACACAATACCTAGCCAGAAACATTCAGTACTTC CASSIRTQYLARNIQYF
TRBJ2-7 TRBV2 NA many TGTGCCAGCAGTTACAGGGTCAGGGACGAGCAGTACTTC CASSYRVRDEQYF
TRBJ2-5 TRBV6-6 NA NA TGTGCCAGCAGTCACCTCCGGAGTGGCGGCGGGGAGACCCAGTACTTC CASSHLRSGGGETQYF
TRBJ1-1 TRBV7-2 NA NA TGTGCCAGCAGCTGGGGAGGTGTGGAAGGTGAAGCTTTCTTT CASSWGGVEGEAFF
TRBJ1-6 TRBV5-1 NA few TGCGCCAGCAGCTTGAGGACGTCTAATAATTCACCCCTCCACTTT CASSLRTSNNSPLHF
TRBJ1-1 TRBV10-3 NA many TGTGCCATCAGTGACTCGGTGAACACTGAAGCTTTCTTT CAISDSVNTEAFF
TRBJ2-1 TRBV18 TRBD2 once TGTGCCACGAGGACTAGCAGATACAATGAGCAGTTCTTC CATRTSRYNEQFF
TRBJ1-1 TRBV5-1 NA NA TGCGCCAGCAGCTTCCCGGATGGAGGGACCACTGAAGCTTTCTTT CASSFPDGGTTEAFF
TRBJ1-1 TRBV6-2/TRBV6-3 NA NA TGTGCCAGCACCTCCAACAGGGACGCTAGGAACACTGAAGCTTTCTTT CASTSNRDARNTEAFF
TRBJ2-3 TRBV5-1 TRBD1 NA TGCGCCAGCAGGGCCGGGACAGGGGGCACAGATACGCAGTATTTT CASRAGTGGTDTQYF